These 11 T cell receptor beta chains came from one sample sequenced in a study of shared clonotypes between healthy human individuals. Clones were read by immunoSEQ multiplex PCR, and TCRdb kept only the in-frame ones, dropping some. Among about 190,000 clones listed, around 63% were seen once. Sequenced sample: memory CD4+ T cells sorted from blood. This sample's subset: CD45RA-negative fraction. The receptors stem from a man aged 25 to 40 in good health.

This chain connects TRBV5-1 to TRBJ2-5; D is unclear. CDR1 and CDR2 (germline): SGHRS, YFSETQ. The CDR3 length is 16 residues. Between the trimmed V and J ends, which lost 1 base and 4 bases, there was a span of 17 bases. Written as DNA, the CDR3 is TGCGCCAGCAGCTTGTTGTCACATCGCATGGGAGAGACCCAGTACTTC. Translated: CASSLLSHRMGETQYF.

The rearrangement links TRBV11-2 to TRBJ1-1; D gene unclear. Germline CDR1 reads SGHAT; CDR2 reads FQNNGV. V was clipped by 1 base and J by 2 bases, with 11 bases between them. The CDR3 is 15 amino acids. The CDR3 nucleotides are TGTGCCAGCAGCTTAGGTGGCGGCCTCAACACTGAAGCTTTCTTT. Amino acid sequence: CASSLGGGLNTEAFF.

The chain combines TRBV5-6 with TRBJ2-3, with D hard to call. There are 14 residues in the CDR3. Per germline, CDR1 SGHDT and CDR2 YYEEEE. V lost 6 bases, J lost 1 base, and 12 bases lay in between. This chain's CDR3 is CASTHGLGTDTQYF. As DNA, the CDR3 is TGTGCCAGCACCCACGGGCTAGGCACAGATACGCAGTATTTT.

This clone was seen only a few times. This chain joins TRBV5-4 and TRBJ1-5; D might be TRBD1 (6 bases). CDR3 length: 16 amino acids. Deletions cut 2 bases from V and 0 bases from J, with 12 bases between. Germline CDR1 reads SGHNT; CDR2 reads YYREEE (reference sequence). CDR3 protein: CASSFGGRDSNQPQHF. The CDR3 region has the DNA TGTGCCAGCAGCTTCGGGGGCCGGGATAGCAATCAGCCCCAGCATTTT.

The chain combines TRBV5-4 with TRBJ2-5; the D is unclear. CDR3 length: 14 amino acids. Germline CDR1 reads SGHNT; CDR2 reads YYREEE (reference sequence). The V end lost 3 bases, the J end lost 3 bases, and 12 bases lay between the germline ends. The CDR3 DNA reads as TGTGCCAGCAGCTCCCTCGTGCCGAAAGAGACCCAGTACTTC. The encoded protein is CASSSLVPKETQYF.

V gene TRBV30 combines with J gene TRBJ1-1; D may be TRBD1 (6 bases). This CDR3 is 16 amino acids long. V lost 2 bases to trimming and J lost 2 bases, with 18 bases between them. The V gene's germline CDR1 is GTSNPN and CDR2 SVGIG (reference sequence). Here the CDR3 DNA reads TGTGCCTGGAGTCGATTTCCCAGGGGCAAAAACACTGAAGCTTTCTTT. It specifies CAWSRFPRGKNTEAFF.

The chain has TRBV7-2 and TRBJ2-7, with a weak D call TRBD2 (7 bases). CDR3 length equals 16 residues. Germline V gives CDR1 SGHTA, CDR2 FQGNSA. The V end was cut by 5 bases, the J end by 0 bases, with 17 bases between. The CDR3 DNA reads as TGTGCCAGCAGCCATACGGGGGGCCAAAGCTCCTACGAGCAGTACTTC. It is translated as CASSHTGGQSSYEQYF.

This clone has at least ten counts. This chain uses TRBV27 with TRBJ2-7, with 8 bases lining up with TRBD2. Germline CDR1 reads MNHEY; CDR2 reads SMNVEV (reference sequence). This CDR3 spans 12 amino acids. J gave up 13 bases and V 5 bases, and 10 bases lay outside the gene matches. CDR3 bases: TGTGCCAGCAGTCCCCACGGGACTAGGCCATACTTC. Amino acid sequence: CASSPHGTRPYF.

The chain couples TRBV9 to TRBJ2-3; D possibly uses TRBD1 or TRBD2 (5 bases each). The V gene's germline CDR1 is SGDLS and CDR2 YYNGEE. The length of the CDR3 is 17 residues. V was trimmed by 2 bases and J by 4 bases, leaving 20 bases between them. The CDR3 sequence is CASSVTTGTHVADTQYF. For the CDR3, the DNA is TGTGCCAGCAGCGTCACTACCGGGACCCATGTCGCAGATACGCAGTATTTT.

The J gene is TRBJ2-5, the V gene TRBV10-2; 7 nucleotides line up with TRBD2. The germline V gene encodes CDR1 WSHSY and CDR2 SAAADI. This CDR3 is built from 14 residues. Unmatched junction bases numbered 4, after V lost 4 bases and J lost 2 bases. The CDR3 region has the DNA TGCGCCAGCAGTGGGACTAGTTGGCAAGAGACCCAGTACTTC. Its protein product is CASSGTSWQETQYF.

The gene calls are TRBV5-6 and TRBJ1-1, with D tentatively TRBD1 (6 bases). Trimming removed 5 bases at V and 6 bases at J, with 17 bases between. The CDR3 consists of 14 residues. From germline, CDR1 is SGHDT and CDR2 YYEEEE. Written as DNA, the CDR3 is TGTGCCAGCAGGGGTCAGGGGTTCATCGCTGAAGCTTTCTTT. Its protein product is CASRGQGFIAEAFF.